This T cell receptor (beta chain) was observed in a study of cytomegalovirus exposure and HLA in healthy donors. Vbeta (60) and Jbeta (13) primers were used in the PCR. Using immunoSEQ multiplex PCR, the repertoire was profiled, and TCRdb retains in-frame clones only, with some absent. The sample lists around 130,000 clones; 80% to 90% were seen once. The V gene's germline CDR1 is SGHAT and CDR2 FQNNGV. Between the trimmed V and J ends, which lost 2 bases and 5 bases, there was a span of 6 bases. The CDR3 runs 12 residues. Specimen: PBMCs. The sequence was obtained from a woman aged 18 to 35 in good health and CMV-seropositive. V gene TRBV11-2 combines with J gene TRBJ1-2; D remains unclear. CDR3 nucleotide sequence: TGTGCCAGCAGCTTAACCGGGTATGGCTACACCTTC. It yields the protein CASSLTGYGYTF.